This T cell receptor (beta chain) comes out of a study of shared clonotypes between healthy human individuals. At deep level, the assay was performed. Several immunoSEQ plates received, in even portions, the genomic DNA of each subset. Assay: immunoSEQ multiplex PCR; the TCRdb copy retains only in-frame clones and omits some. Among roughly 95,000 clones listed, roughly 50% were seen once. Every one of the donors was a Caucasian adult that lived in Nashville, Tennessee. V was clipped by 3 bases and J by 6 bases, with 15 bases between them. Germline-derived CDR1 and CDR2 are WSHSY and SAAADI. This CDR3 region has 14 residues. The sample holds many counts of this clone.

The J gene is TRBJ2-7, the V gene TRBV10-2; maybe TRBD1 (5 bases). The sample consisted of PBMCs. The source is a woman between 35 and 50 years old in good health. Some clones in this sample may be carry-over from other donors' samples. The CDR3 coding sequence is TGCGCCAGCAGTGACTCGGACACCGCGACCGAGCAGTACTTC. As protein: CASSDSDTATEQYF.